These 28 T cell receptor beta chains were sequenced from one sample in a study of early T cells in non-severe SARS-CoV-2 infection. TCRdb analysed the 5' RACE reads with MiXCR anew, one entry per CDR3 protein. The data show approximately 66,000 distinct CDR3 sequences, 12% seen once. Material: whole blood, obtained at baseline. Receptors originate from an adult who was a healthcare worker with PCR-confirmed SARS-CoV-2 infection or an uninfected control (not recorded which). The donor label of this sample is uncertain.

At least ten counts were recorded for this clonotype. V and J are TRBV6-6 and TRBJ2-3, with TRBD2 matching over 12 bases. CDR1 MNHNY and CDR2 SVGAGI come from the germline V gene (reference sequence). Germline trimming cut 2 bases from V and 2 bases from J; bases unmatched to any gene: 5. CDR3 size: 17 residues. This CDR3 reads CASSYRPSGGATDTQYF. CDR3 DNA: TGTGCCAGCAGTTACCGCCCTAGCGGGGGGGCCACAGATACGCAGTATTTT.

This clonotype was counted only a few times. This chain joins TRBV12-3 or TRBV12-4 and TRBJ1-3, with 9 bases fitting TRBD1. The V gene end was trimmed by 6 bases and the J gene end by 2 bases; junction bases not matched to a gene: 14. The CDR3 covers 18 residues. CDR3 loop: CASSVPGQGWYTGNTIYF. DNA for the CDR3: TGTGCCAGCAGCGTCCCGGGACAGGGATGGTATACTGGAAACACCATATATTTT.

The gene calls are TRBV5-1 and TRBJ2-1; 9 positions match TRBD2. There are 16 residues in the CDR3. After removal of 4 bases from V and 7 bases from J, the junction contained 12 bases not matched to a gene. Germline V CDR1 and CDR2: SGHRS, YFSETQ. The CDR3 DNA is TGCGCCAGCAGCGCCGGTAGCGGGGGCTGGGAGAATGAGCAGTTCTTC. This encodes CASSAGSGGWENEQFF.

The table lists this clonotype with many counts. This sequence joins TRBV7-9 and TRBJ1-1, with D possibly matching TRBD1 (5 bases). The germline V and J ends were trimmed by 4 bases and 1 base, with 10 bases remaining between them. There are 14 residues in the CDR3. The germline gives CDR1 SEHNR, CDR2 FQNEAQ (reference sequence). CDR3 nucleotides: TGTGCCAGCAGCTCCTATCAGGGGAACACTGAAGCTTTCTTT. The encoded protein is CASSSYQGNTEAFF. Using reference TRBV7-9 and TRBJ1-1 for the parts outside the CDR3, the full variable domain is DTGVSQNPRHKITKRGQNVTFRCDPISEHNRLYWYRQTLGQGPEFLTYFQNEAQLEKSRLLSDRFSAERPKGSFSTLEIQRTEQGDSAMYLCASSSYQGNTEAFFGQGTRLTVV.

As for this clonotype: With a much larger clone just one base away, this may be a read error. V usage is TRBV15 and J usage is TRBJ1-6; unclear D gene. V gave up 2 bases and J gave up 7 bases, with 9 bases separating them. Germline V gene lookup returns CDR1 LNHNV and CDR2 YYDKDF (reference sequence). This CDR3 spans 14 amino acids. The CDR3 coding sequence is TGTGCCACCAGCAGAAGAGGGCACAATTCACCCCTCCACTTT. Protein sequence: CATSRRGHNSPLHF.

CDR3 amino acids: CASSYDGGHAYEQYV. The CDR3 DNA reads TGTGCCAGCAGCTATGACGGGGGGCACGCCTACGAGCAGTACGTC. V and J are TRBV5-5 and TRBJ2-7, with D perhaps matching TRBD2 (7 bases). This CDR3 comprises 15 residues. The V end lost 3 bases, the J end lost 2 bases, and 15 bases lay between the germline ends. Germline CDR1 reads SGHKS; CDR2 reads YYEKEE (reference sequence).

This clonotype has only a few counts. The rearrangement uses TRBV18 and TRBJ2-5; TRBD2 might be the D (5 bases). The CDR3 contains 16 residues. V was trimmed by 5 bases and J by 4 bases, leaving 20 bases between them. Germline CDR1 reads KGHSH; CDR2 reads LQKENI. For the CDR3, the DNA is TGTGCCAGCTCATATCCACGGGGATCGGCAAGAGAGACCCAGTACTTC. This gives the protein CASSYPRGSARETQYF.

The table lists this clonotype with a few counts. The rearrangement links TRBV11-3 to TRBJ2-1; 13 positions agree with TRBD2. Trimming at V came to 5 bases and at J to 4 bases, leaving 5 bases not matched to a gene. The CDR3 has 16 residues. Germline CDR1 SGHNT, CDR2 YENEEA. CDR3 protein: CASSPGLAGRYNEQFF. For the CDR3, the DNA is TGTGCCAGCAGCCCGGGACTAGCGGGGCGATACAATGAGCAGTTCTTC.

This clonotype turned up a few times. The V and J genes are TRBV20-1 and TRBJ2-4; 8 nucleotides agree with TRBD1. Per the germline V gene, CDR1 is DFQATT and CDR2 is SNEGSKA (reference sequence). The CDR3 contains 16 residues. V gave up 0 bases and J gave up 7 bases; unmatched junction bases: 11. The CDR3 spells CSAREAYGQGGNIQYF. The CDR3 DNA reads TGCAGTGCTAGAGAGGCGTATGGACAGGGAGGTAACATTCAGTACTTC.

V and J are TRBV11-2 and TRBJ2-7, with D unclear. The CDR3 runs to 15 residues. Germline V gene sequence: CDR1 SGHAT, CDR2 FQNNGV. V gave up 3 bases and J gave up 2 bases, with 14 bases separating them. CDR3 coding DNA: TGTGCCAGCAGCTTCGGTAATCCGGCCACCTACGAGCAGTACGTC. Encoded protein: CASSFGNPATYEQYV.

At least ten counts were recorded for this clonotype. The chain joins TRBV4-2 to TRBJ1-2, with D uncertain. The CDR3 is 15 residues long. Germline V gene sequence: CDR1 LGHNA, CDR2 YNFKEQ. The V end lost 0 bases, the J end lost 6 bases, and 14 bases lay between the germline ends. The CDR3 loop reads CASSQDSIGTDGYTF. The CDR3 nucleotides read TGTGCCAGCAGCCAAGACTCAATAGGAACAGATGGCTACACCTTC.

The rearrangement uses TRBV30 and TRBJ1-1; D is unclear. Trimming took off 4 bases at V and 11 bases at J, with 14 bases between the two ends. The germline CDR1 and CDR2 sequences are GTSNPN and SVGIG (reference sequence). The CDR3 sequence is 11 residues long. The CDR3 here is CAWTVGPRAFF. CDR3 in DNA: TGTGCCTGGACCGTAGGGCCGAGGGCTTTCTTT.

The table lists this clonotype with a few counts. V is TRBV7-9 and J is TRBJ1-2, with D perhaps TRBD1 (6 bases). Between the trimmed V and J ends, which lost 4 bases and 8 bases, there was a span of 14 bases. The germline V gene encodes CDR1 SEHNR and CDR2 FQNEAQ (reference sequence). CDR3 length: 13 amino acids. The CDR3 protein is CASSSIRGEGYTF. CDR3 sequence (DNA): TGTGCCAGCAGCTCAATCAGGGGAGAAGGCTACACCTTC.

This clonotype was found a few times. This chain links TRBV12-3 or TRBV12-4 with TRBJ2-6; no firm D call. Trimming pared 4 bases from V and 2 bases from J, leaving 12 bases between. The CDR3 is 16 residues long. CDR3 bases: TGTGCCAGCAGTTCGATTGGGATGGCTGGGGCCAACGTCCTGACTTTC. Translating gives CASSSIGMAGANVLTF.

CDR3 sequence: CASGGLSEQFF. The CDR3 DNA is TGTGCCTCGGGGGGGCTCAGTGAGCAGTTCTTC. The V call is TRBV12-3 or TRBV12-4, the J call TRBJ2-1; TRBD2 matches 8 bases. V shed 11 bases and J 9 bases; nucleotides not matched to a gene: 6. The CDR3 is 11 residues long.

The CDR3 is CSATTGVNTEAFF. Here the CDR3 DNA reads TGCAGCGCCACGACAGGCGTGAACACTGAAGCTTTCTTT. This chain uses TRBV29-1 with TRBJ1-1, with a weak D call TRBD1 (6 bases). The CDR3 length is 13 residues. V was cut by 7 bases and J by 0 bases, with 12 bases left in between. Germline lookup yields CDR1 SQVTM and CDR2 ANQGSEA.

The CDR3 reads CASSPRGRSSYNEQFF. The DNA of the CDR3 is TGTGCCAGCTCACCACGGGGACGTAGCTCCTACAATGAGCAGTTCTTC. The chain joins TRBV18 to TRBJ2-1; either TRBD1 or TRBD2 may fit D (5 bases each). V shed 1 base and J shed 0 bases, with 10 bases lying between them. The germline gives CDR1 KGHSH, CDR2 LQKENI. This CDR3 spans 16 amino acids.

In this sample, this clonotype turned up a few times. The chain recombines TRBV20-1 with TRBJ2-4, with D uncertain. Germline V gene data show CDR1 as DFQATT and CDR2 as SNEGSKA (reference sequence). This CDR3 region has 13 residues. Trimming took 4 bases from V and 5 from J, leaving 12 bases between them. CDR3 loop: CSAIVPGENIQYF. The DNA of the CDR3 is TGCAGTGCTATCGTCCCCGGAGAAAACATTCAGTACTTC.

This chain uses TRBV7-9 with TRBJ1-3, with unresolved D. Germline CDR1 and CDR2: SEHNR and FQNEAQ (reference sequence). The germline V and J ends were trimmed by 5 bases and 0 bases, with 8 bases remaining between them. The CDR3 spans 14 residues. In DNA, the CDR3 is TGTGCCAGCAGCATTCAAAGCTCTGGAAACACCATATATTTT. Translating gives CASSIQSSGNTIYF.

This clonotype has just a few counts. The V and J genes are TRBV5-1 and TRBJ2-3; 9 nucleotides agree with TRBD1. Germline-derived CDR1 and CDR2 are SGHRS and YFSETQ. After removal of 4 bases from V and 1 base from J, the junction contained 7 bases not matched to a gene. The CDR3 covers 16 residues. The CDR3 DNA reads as TGCGCCAGCAGCCGGGTCCGGGACAGGGGCACAGATACGCAGTATTTT. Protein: CASSRVRDRGTDTQYF. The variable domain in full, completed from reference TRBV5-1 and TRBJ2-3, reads KAGVTQTPRYLIKTRGQQVTLSCSPISGHRSVSWYQQTPGQGLQFLFEYFSETQRNKGNFPGRFSGRQFSNSRSEMNVSTLELGDSALYLCASSRVRDRGTDTQYFGPGTRLTVL.

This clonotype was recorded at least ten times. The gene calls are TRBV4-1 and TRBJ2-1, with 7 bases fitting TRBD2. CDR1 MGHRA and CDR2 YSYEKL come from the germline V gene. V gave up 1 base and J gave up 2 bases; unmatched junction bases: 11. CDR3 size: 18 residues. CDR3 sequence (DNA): TGCGCCAGCAGCCAAGGGGCCCTCATGGGGGGGACCTACAATGAGCAGTTCTTC. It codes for CASSQGALMGGTYNEQFF.

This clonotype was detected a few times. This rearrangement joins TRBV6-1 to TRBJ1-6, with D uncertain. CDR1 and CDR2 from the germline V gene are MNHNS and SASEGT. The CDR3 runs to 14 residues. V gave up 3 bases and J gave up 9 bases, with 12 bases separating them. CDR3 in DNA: TGTGCCAGCAGTGAGTTCCCCAAAGGTTCACCCCTCCACTTT. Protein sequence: CASSEFPKGSPLHF.

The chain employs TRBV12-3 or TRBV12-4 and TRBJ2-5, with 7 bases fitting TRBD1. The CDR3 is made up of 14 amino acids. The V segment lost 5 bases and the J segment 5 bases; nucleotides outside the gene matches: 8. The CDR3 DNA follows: TGTGCCAGCAGTAGGGACAGCCTCGGGGAGACCCAGTACTTC. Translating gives CASSRDSLGETQYF.

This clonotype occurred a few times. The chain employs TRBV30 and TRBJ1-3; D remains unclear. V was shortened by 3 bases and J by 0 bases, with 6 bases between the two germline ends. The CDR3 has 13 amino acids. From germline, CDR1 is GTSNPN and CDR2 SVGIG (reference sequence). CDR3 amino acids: CAWRLVSGNTIYF. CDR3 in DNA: TGTGCCTGGAGGCTAGTCTCTGGAAACACCATATATTTT.

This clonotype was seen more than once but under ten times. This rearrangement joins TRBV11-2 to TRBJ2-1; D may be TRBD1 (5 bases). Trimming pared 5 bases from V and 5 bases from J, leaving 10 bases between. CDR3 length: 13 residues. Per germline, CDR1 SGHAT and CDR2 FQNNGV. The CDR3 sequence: CASSPIQDNEQFF. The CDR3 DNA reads TGTGCCAGCAGCCCCATACAGGACAATGAGCAGTTCTTC.

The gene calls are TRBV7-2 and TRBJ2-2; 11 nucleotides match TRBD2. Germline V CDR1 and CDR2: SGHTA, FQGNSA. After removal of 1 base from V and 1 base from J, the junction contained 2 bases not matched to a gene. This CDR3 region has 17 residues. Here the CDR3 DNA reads TGTGCCAGCAGCTTAGGGCTAGCGGGGGGGAACACCGGGGAGCTGTTTTTT. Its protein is CASSLGLAGGNTGELFF.

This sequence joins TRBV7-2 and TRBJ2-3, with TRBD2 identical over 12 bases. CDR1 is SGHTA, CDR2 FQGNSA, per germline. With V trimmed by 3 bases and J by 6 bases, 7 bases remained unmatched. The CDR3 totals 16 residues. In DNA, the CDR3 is TGTGCCAGCAGCTTTCAAGGACTAGCGGGGCGGGATACGCAGTATTTT. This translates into CASSFQGLAGRDTQYF.

The chain's CDR3 is CASSYGTANTGELFF. The CDR3 DNA follows: TGTGCCAGCAGTTATGGGACAGCTAACACCGGGGAGCTGTTTTTT. This chain joins TRBV6-5 and TRBJ2-2; 7 nucleotides align to TRBD1. This CDR3 has 15 amino acids. Germline V lookup: CDR1 MNHEY, CDR2 SVGAGI. The trim removed 3 bases at V and 2 bases at J, leaving 3 bases unmatched.